This T cell receptor (beta chain) was obtained from a study of blood T cell repertoires in COVID-19. Study information: The study drew acute and convalescent COVID-19 samples from the United States, Italy and Spain. PBMCs, B-cell-depleted T cells, or T cells were the source of the cDNA or gDNA that made up the material.

This CDR3 contains 15 residues. Trimming shortened V by 1 base and J by 7 bases, and 16 bases separated the two germline ends. Germline-derived CDR1 and CDR2 are SGHAT and FQNNGV. As originally analysed: The authors estimated nucleated cell counts from reference gene primer amplification. Measured with immunoSEQ multiplex PCR; TCRdb has only the in-frame clones, and not every one. V and J calls plus clone size are reproduced from that table; the DNA served to infer D and trimming. The sample has roughly 190,000 clones; about 88% are singletons. This clonotype originated in a man aged 35-49 years with active or convalescent COVID-19. The chain recombines TRBV11-2 with TRBJ1-1; D perhaps matches TRBD1 (5 bases). The material sequenced was peripheral blood. The CDR3 region has the DNA TGTGCCAGCAGCTTAGGGGGAAGCGGGGGGATTGAAGCTTTCTTT. Its translation: CASSLGGSGGIEAFF.